This T cell receptor (beta chain) emerged from a study of ipilimumab plus nivolumab after autologous stem cell transplantation. Turning to the study itself: Median doses per patient: roughly five ipilimumab, under 10 nivolumab. Study-wide results and caveats: Per the authors, repertoire, Treg and microbiota data justify further study.

Clones were sequenced by immunoSEQ multiplex PCR, and TCRdb holds only the in-frame ones, with some missing. The repertoire has about 9,800 clones, nearly 70% of them found once; the top ten carry under 25%. The CDR3 length is 13 residues. Germline assignment: CDR1 LGHNT and CDR2 FRNRAP. Unmatched junction bases numbered 6, after V lost 1 base and J lost 12 bases. To note about this clone: The antigen is unknown.

Patients got ipilimumab 1 mg/kg beginning 14 to 28 days post-transplant. Patients received nivolumab 3 mg/kg at weeks 1, 4, 7, 10, then fortnightly to week 26. The sequences come from PBMCs, collected in a trial of ipilimumab plus nivolumab as post-transplant consolidation. V is TRBV12-5 and J is TRBJ2-1; 7 bases agree with TRBD2. This receptor was taken from a female donor with multiple myeloma. The CDR3 region has the DNA TGTGCTAGTGGTTTGGATGAGGGAGGGCGGCAGTTCTTC. It translates to CASGLDEGGRQFF. The full variable domain, its missing parts supplied by reference TRBV12-5 and TRBJ2-1, is DARVTQTPRHKVTEMGQEVTMRCQPILGHNTVFWYRQTMMQGLELLAYFRNRAPLDDSGMPKDRFSAEMPDATLATLKIQPSEPRDSAVYFCASGLDEGGRQFFGPGTRLTVL.